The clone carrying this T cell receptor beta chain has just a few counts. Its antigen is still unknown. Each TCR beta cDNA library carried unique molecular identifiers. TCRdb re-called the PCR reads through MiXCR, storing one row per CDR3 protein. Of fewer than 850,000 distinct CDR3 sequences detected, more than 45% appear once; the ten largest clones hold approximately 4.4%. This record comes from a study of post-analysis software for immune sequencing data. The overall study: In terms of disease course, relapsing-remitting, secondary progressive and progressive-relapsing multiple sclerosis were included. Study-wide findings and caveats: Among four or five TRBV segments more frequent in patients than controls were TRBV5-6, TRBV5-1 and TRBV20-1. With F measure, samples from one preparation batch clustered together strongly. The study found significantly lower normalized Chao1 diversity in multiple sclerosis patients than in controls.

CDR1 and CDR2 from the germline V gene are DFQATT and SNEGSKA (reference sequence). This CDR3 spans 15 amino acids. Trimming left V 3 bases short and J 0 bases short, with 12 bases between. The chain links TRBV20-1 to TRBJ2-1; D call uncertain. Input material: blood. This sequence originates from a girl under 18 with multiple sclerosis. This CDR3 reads CSASRARSSYNEQFF. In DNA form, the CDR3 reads TGCAGTGCTAGTCGGGCGAGGAGCTCCTACAATGAGCAGTTCTTC.